This T cell receptor beta chain emerged from a study of identical twins. TCRdb re-derived calls from the 5' RACE reads in MiXCR, one entry per CDR3 protein. The sample shows roughly 150,000 distinct CDR3 sequences, roughly 3.5% of them seen only once. Unmatched junction bases numbered 6, after V lost 1 base and J lost 2 bases. CDR1 and CDR2 (germline): SQVTM, ANQGSEA. This CDR3 is built from 15 residues. In its sample, this clonotype was seen many times. This chain joins TRBV29-1 and TRBJ1-2; 8 bases align to TRBD1. This receptor was identified in a man between 18 and 29 years old in good health. Sequenced input: memory T cells sorted from blood. The CDR3 DNA reads as TGCAGCGTTGAAGCGCCTGGACAGGGAAACTATGGCTACACCTTC. This codes for CSVEAPGQGNYGYTF.